This entry lists 15 T cell receptor beta chains sequenced from one sample in a study of post-analysis software for immune sequencing data. Findings and caveats of the study: The study found TRBV5-6, TRBV5-1 and TRBV20-1 among 4 or 5 TRBV segments more frequent in patients than controls.

For these receptors, no antigen is known. The TCR beta cDNA libraries contained unique molecular identifiers. TCRdb re-analysed the PCR reads in MiXCR, keeping a single row per CDR3 protein. The data contain approximately 730,000 distinct CDR3 sequences, roughly 50% of them singletons. The sample taken for sequencing was blood. Source of these receptors: a girl aged 10-17 years with multiple sclerosis.

This clonotype was detected only a few times. The chain has TRBV20-1 and TRBJ2-4; possibly TRBD1 for D (6 bases). The J call may be faulty, since TRBJ2-7 better matches the DNA end. This CDR3 comprises 14 residues. Germline loops: CDR1 DFQATT, CDR2 SNEGSKA (reference sequence). CDR3 protein: CSARGGQTFDEQYF. The DNA of the CDR3 is TGCAGTGCTAGAGGGGGGCAGACGTTCGACGAGCAGTACTTC.

The chain uses TRBV20-1 and TRBJ2-1; TRBD2 agrees at 12 bases. The CDR3 extends over 16 amino acids. Germline V lookup: CDR1 DFQATT, CDR2 SNEGSKA (reference sequence). J lost 9 bases, V lost 2 bases, and 11 bases had no gene match. CDR3 bases: TGCAGTGCTAGAAACCCCGGACTAGCGGGACACCGTGAGCAGTTCTTC. This encodes CSARNPGLAGHREQFF.

This chain uses TRBV27 with TRBJ1-1; tentatively, D is TRBD1 (5 bases). CDR1 and CDR2 (germline): MNHEY, SMNVEV (reference sequence). Trimming took off 5 bases at V and 1 base at J, with 11 bases between the two ends. This CDR3 has 14 residues. CDR3 sequence: CASSPHGGNTEAFF. The DNA for the CDR3 is TGTGCCAGCAGTCCCCACGGGGGGAACACTGAAGCTTTCTTT.

In this sample, this clonotype turned up a few times. J is TRBJ1-2 and V is TRBV7-8; TRBD1 is a possible D gene (6 bases). V was cut by 4 bases and J by 3 bases, with 15 bases left in between. There are 15 residues in the CDR3. The V gene's germline CDR1 is SGHVS and CDR2 FQNEAQ. CDR3 sequence (DNA): TGTGCCAGCAGCTCCGCAGGGGTTGCGGACTATGGCTACACCTTC. Translation gives CASSSAGVADYGYTF.

The rearrangement uses TRBV5-1 and TRBJ2-1; 7 nucleotides agree with TRBD1. Trimming cost V 4 bases and J 8 bases; bases outside gene matches: 9. The CDR3 consists of 14 residues. In germline, CDR1 is SGHRS, CDR2 YFSETQ. The CDR3 is CASSQTGSGDEQFF. The CDR3 DNA reads TGCGCCAGCAGCCAGACAGGGTCGGGCGATGAGCAGTTCTTC. Variable domain in full (rest from reference TRBV5-1 and TRBJ2-1): KAGVTQTPRYLIKTRGQQVTLSCSPISGHRSVSWYQQTPGQGLQFLFEYFSETQRNKGNFPGRFSGRQFSNSRSEMNVSTLELGDSALYLCASSQTGSGDEQFFGPGTRLTVL.

CDR3 nucleotide sequence: TGTGCCAGCAGTGAAGTGGCGGGAGACCCCTCCGGGGAGCAGTTCTTC. Its translation: CASSEVAGDPSGEQFF. The V gene is TRBV6-1, the J gene TRBJ2-1; TRBD2 matches at 7 bases. The CDR3 consists of 16 residues. Germline assignment: CDR1 MNHNS and CDR2 SASEGT. V dropped 1 base and J dropped 10; count of bases not matched to a gene: 13.

This clonotype appeared a single time. This CDR3 is CSARQGGSSSYNEQFF. As DNA, the CDR3 is TGCAGTGCTCGACAAGGGGGAAGCAGCTCCTACAATGAGCAGTTCTTC. V and J are TRBV20-1 and TRBJ2-1; the D gene is possibly TRBD1 (6 bases). V lost 5 bases to trimming and J lost 0 bases, with 17 bases between them. Germline CDR1 and CDR2: DFQATT and SNEGSKA (reference sequence). The CDR3 has 16 amino acids.

The rearrangement uses TRBV6-2 or TRBV6-3 and TRBJ2-5, with a possible D match to TRBD2 (6 bases). The tail of the sequence fits TRBJ2-7 better, so the J call may be wrong. This CDR3 contains 15 residues. Germline loops: CDR1 MNHEY, CDR2 SVGEGT. CDR3 sequence reads: CASTAGLAHTYEQYF. In DNA form, the CDR3 reads TGTGCCAGCACCGCCGGCCTAGCGCATACCTACGAGCAGTACTTC.

This sequence joins TRBV7-9 and TRBJ2-1, with D perhaps matching TRBD2 (5 bases). From germline, CDR1 is SEHNR and CDR2 FQNEAQ (reference sequence). V dropped 0 bases and J dropped 14 bases, with 20 bases sitting between them. This CDR3 comprises 15 residues. CDR3 in amino acids: CASSLADTDRGGKFF. For the CDR3, the DNA is TGTGCCAGCAGCTTAGCTGACACTGATCGAGGAGGCAAGTTCTTC.

The chain uses TRBV20-1 and TRBJ1-6; D remains ambiguous. Germline-derived CDR1 and CDR2 are DFQATT and SNEGSKA (reference sequence). The CDR3 totals 13 residues. The V end lost 0 bases, the J end lost 7 bases, and 7 bases lay between the germline ends. DNA of the CDR3: TGCAGTGCTAGAGATAACCTGAATTCACCCCTCCACTTT. Translated: CSARDNLNSPLHF.

The table lists this clonotype with a few counts. V is TRBV11-1 and J is TRBJ2-1, with 8 bases that match TRBD1. Germline assignment: CDR1 SGHAT and CDR2 FQDESV (reference sequence). There are 16 residues in the CDR3. V was clipped by 3 bases and J by 7 bases; unmatched bases: 11. The CDR3 sequence: CASSFDFQGAGNEQFF. CDR3 bases: TGTGCCAGCAGCTTCGATTTTCAGGGGGCAGGGAATGAGCAGTTCTTC.

This clonotype was observed once. The chain joins TRBV5-1 to TRBJ2-5, with D perhaps being TRBD1 or TRBD2 (5 bases each). The CDR3 is 15 residues long. Germline assignment: CDR1 SGHRS and CDR2 YFSETQ. Between the trimmed V and J ends, which lost 0 bases and 4 bases, there was a span of 13 bases. This CDR3 is CASSLVGDPLETQYF. CDR3 nucleotides: TGCGCCAGCAGCTTGGTGGGGGATCCCTTAGAGACCCAGTACTTC.

The chain recombines TRBV7-2 with TRBJ2-5; D gene uncertain. V was cut by 2 bases and J by 1 base, with 8 bases left in between. Per germline, CDR1 SGHTA and CDR2 FQGNSA. This CDR3 contains 14 residues. The chain's CDR3 is CASSLSSVQETQYF. CDR3 DNA: TGTGCCAGCAGCTTAAGTTCAGTCCAAGAGACCCAGTACTTC.

This clonotype was seen more than once but under ten times. V gene TRBV10-3 combines with J gene TRBJ2-7; 14 bases are shared with TRBD2. Germline V gene lookup returns CDR1 ENHRY and CDR2 SYGVKD. V shed 2 bases and J 1 base; nucleotides not matched to a gene: 1. This CDR3 region has 16 residues. The CDR3 sequence: CAISEGTSGSSYEQYF. The DNA of the CDR3 is TGTGCCATCAGTGAGGGGACTAGCGGGAGTTCCTACGAGCAGTACTTC.

The chain employs TRBV13 and TRBJ1-2; D may be TRBD1 (5 bases). Germline V gene data show CDR1 as PRHDT and CDR2 as FYEKMQ (reference sequence). V was trimmed by 5 bases and J by 4 bases, leaving 20 bases between them. The CDR3 has 16 amino acids. CDR3 nucleotide sequence: TGTGCCAGCAGCCGCTCCGGGACCGAAAAAATCTATGGCTACACCTTC. Encoded protein: CASSRSGTEKIYGYTF.